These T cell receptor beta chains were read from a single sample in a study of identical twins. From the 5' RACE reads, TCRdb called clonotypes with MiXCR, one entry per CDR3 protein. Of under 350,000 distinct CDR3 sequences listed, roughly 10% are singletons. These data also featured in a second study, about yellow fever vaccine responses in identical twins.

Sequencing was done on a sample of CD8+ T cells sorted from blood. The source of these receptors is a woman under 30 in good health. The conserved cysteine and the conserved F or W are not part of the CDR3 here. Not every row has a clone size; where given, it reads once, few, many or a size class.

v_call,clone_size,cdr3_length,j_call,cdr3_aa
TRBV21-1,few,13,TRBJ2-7,ASSRTSGRAYEQY
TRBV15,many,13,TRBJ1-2,ATSISGTGSYGYT
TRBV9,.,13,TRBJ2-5,ASSVASQGLETQY
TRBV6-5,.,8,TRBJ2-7,ASSFPEQY
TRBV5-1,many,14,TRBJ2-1,ASSLSSGGSYNEQF
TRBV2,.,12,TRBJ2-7,ASSGLAGLVGQY
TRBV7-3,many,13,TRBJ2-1,ASSLLLAGTNEQF
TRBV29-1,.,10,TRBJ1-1,SVRSMNTEAF
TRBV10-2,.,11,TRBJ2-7,ASSESLEYEQY
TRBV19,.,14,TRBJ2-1,ASSIVGGNSYNEQF
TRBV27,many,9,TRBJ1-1,ASSSGTEAF
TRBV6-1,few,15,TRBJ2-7,ASSEPVLGGSVYEQY
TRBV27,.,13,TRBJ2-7,ASSLNPSGSYEQY
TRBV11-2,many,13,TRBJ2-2,ASSLVQGASGELF
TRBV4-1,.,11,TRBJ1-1,ASSHEGNTEAF
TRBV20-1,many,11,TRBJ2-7,SATTSVSYEQY
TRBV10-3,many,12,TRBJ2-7,AITNGESSLEQY
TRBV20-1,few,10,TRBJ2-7,SAGPKSGEQY
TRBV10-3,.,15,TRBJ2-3,ATSTTSSEPLTDTQY
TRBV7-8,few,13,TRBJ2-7,ASSLAEGLPYEQY
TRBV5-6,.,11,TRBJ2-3,ASSWASTDTQY
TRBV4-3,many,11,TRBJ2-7,ASSRRSGYEQY
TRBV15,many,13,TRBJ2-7,ATSTRGDGAYEQY
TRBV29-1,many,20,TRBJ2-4,SVEGQDWGGSTGRGFKNIQY
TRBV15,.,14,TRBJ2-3,ATSRDAVAGPDTQY
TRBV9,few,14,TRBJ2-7,ASSVDIAGGVEEQY
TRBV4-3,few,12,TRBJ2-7,ASSQDPAGYEQY
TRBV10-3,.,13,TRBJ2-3,AIRLAGDSTDTQY
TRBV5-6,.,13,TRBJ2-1,ASNNPREGYNEQF
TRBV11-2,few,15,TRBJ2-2,ASSLDWRTINTGELF
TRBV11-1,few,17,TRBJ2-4,ASSPPLGVLPLAKNIQY
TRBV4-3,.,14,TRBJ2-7,ASSQDYRGSSYEQY
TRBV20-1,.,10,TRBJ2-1,SALNLGLEQF
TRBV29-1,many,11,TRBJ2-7,SVGPGTGNEQY
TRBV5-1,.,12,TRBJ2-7,ASSSEGQGYEQY
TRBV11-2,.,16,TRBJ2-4,ASSLVRLAGGRAGIQY
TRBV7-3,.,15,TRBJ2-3,ASSLIPPGGPTDTQY
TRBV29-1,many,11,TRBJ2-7,SVERLDSYEQY
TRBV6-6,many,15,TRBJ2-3,ASSYVRQMGVTDTQY
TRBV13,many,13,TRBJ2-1,ASSLSPAGGNEQF
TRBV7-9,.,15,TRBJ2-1,ASSFPRLAGEDNEQF
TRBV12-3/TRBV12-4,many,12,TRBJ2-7,ASLTSGRRAEQY